This T cell receptor (beta chain) appears in the sequencing data of a study of T cells in Graves' hyperthyroidism and ophthalmopathy. Germline V gene lookup returns CDR1 SGDLS and CDR2 YYNGEE. This CDR3 contains 17 residues. In regard to this clonotype: Antigen unknown. The junction and the germline gene differ at one end; a read error may be behind it.

Regarding the study as a whole: Most clonotypes expanded in the thyroid (above 0.001) were also present in blood.

Stable hyperthyroidism: no ophthalmopathy progression over 18 months of follow-up. It was uncontrolled infection, other autoimmune disease, pregnancy or lactation that excluded patients. Authors of the study amplified TCR beta CDR3 regions from RNA transcripts. With the HTBI primer set, the TCR CDR3 went through a first round of RT-PCR. MiXCR, applied by TCRdb to the multiplex PCR reads, yields one record per CDR3 protein. The repertoire holds about 200,000 distinct CDR3 sequences, less than 20% seen once, with roughly 50% in the top ten. The sequencing input was blood. The TCR comes from a woman in her fifties or sixties with Graves' hyperthyroidism. The chain has TRBV9 and TRBJ2-2; 9 bases map to TRBD1. The CDR3 DNA reads as TGTGCCAGCAGCGTAGATCCCGGGACAGGGAACGCCGGGGAGCTGTTTTTT. This sequence encodes CASSVDPGTGNAGELFF.